The rows below give T cell receptor beta chains drawn from one sample of a study of T cell changes during pregnancy in multiple sclerosis. Assay used: immunoSEQ multiplex PCR; TCRdb lists only in-frame clones, some missing. The table includes 65,000 to 85,000 clones, under 90% detected once. Sequencing was performed on peripheral blood, taken after pregnancy. These receptors were taken from a female donor in good health, enrolled as a control in a pregnancy study. The CDR3 runs from the conserved cysteine through the conserved F or W. A D gene is named only where the DNA matches it firmly. Clone size, where shown, is once, few, many, or a class for clones that have expanded.

11	NA	few	TRBV20-1	TRBJ1-1	CSALGAGLAFF	TGCAGTGCCCTGGGGGCGGGTCTGGCTTTCTTT
16	TRBD1	NA	TRBV6-6	TRBJ1-1	CASSYRTGGTNTEAFF	TGTGCCAGCAGTTACCGGACAGGGGGCACGAACACTGAAGCTTTCTTT
14	NA	NA	TRBV6-5	TRBJ2-7	CASSYFAGVGEQYF	TGTGCCAGCAGTTACTTTGCAGGGGTGGGCGAGCAGTACTTC
15	TRBD1	once	TRBV27	TRBJ2-7	CASSLSTGGGHEQYF	TGTGCCAGCTCCTTATCGACAGGGGGCGGCCACGAGCAGTACTTC
15	TRBD2	NA	TRBV7-2	TRBJ2-5	CASSPGLAGQETQYF	TGTGCCAGCAGCCCGGGACTAGCGGGGCAAGAGACCCAGTACTTC
15	NA	NA	TRBV5-1	TRBJ1-1	CASSREGTMNTEAFF	TGCGCCAGCAGCCGGGAGGGGACGATGAACACTGAAGCTTTCTTT
14	NA	NA	TRBV10-3	TRBJ2-1	CAISGATSPDEQFF	TGTGCCATCAGTGGAGCGACTTCTCCGGATGAGCAGTTCTTC
14	TRBD2	NA	TRBV10-3	TRBJ2-5	CAISESSPRGAQYF	TGTGCCATCAGTGAGTCCTCCCCCCGGGGGGCCCAGTACTTC
15	NA	NA	TRBV7-9	TRBJ1-6	CASSQTGNDNSPLHF	TGTGCCAGCAGCCAAACAGGGAACGATAATTCACCCCTCCACTTT
15	TRBD1	NA	TRBV6-5	TRBJ2-7	CASSTSGTAPYEQYF	TGTGCCAGCAGTACCTCCGGGACAGCACCCTACGAGCAGTACTTC
15	NA	NA	TRBV11-2	TRBJ2-4	CASSLTDRAKNIQYF	TGTGCCAGCAGCTTGACAGACCGGGCCAAAAACATTCAGTACTTC
14	TRBD1	NA	TRBV29-1	TRBJ1-5	CSVDDRGPNQPQHF	TGCAGCGTTGATGACAGGGGCCCTAATCAGCCCCAGCATTTT
15	TRBD1	few	TRBV4-3	TRBJ2-1	CARGRTGRRNNEQFF	TGCGCCCGGGGAAGGACAGGGAGAAGGAACAATGAGCAGTTCTTC
16	NA	NA	TRBV18	TRBJ2-5	CASSPPTAGTQETQYF	TGTGCCAGCTCACCACCAACGGCGGGGACCCAAGAGACCCAGTACTTC
16	TRBD1	NA	TRBV29-1	TRBJ1-4	CSVDGSGTGGIGKLFF	TGCAGCGTTGATGGTTCTGGAACAGGGGGCATCGGAAAACTGTTTTTT
9	NA	once	TRBV12-5	TRBJ1-2	CASSYGYTF	TGTGCTAGCAGCTATGGCTACACCTTC